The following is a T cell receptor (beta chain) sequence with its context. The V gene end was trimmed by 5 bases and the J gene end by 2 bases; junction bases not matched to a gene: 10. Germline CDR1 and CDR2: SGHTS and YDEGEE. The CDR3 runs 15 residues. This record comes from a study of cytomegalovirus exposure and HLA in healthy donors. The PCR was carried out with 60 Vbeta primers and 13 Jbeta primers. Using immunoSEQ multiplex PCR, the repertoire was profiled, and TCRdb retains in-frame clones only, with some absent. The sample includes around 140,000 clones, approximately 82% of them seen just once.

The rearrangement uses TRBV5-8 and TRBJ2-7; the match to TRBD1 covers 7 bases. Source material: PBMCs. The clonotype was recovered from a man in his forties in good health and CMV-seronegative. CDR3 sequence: CASSKNRGEAYEQYF. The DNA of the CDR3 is TGTGCCAGCAGTAAGAACAGGGGTGAGGCCTACGAGCAGTACTTC.